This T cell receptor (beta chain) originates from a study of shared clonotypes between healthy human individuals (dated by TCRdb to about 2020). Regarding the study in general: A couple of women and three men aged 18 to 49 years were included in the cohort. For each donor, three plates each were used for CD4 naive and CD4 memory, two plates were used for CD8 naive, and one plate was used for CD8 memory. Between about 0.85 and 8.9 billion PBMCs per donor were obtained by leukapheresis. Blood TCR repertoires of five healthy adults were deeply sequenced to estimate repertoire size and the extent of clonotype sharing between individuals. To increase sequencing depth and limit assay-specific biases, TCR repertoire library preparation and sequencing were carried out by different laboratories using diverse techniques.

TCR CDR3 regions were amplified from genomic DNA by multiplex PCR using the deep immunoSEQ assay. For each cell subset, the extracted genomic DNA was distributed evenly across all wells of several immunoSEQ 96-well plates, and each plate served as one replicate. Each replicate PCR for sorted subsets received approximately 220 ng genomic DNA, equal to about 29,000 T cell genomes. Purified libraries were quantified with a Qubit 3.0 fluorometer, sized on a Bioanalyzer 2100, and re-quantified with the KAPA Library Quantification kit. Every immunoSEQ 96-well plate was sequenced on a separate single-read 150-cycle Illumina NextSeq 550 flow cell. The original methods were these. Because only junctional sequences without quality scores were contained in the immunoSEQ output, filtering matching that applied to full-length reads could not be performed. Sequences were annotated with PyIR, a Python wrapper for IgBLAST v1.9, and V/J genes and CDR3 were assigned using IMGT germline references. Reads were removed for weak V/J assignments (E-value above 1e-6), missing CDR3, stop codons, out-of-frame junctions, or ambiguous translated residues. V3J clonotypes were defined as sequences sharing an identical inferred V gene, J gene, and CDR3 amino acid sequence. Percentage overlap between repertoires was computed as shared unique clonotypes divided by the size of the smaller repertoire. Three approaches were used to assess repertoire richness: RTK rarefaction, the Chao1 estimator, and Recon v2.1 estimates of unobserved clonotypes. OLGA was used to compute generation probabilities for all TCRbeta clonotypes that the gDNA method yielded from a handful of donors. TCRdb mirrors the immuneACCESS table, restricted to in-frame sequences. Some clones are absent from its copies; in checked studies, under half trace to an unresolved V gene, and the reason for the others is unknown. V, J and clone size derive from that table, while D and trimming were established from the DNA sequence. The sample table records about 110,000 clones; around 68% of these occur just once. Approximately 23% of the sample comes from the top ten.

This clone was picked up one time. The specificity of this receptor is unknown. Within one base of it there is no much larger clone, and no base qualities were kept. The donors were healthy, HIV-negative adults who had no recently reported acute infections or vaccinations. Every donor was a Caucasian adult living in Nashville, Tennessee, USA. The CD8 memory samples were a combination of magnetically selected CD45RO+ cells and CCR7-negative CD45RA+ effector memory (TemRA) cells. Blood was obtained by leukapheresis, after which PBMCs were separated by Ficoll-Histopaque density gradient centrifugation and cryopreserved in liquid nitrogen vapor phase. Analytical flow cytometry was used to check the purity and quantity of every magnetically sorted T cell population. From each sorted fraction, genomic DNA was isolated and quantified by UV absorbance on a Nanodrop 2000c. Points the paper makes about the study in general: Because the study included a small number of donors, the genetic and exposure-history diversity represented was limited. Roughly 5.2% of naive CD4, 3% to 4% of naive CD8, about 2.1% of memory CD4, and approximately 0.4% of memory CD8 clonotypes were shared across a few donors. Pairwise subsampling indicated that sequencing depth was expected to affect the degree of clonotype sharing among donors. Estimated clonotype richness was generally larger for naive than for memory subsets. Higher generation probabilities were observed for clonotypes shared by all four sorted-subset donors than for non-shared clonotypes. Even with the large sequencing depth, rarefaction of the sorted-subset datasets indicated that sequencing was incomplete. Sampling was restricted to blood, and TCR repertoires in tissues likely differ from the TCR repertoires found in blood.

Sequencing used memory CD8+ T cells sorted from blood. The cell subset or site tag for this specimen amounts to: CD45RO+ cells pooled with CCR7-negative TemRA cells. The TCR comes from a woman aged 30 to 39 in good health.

The CDR3 region: CASKAEGSMLNEQFF. The DNA sequence is given as TGCGCCAGCAAGGCTGAGGGCTCGATGCTCAATGAGCAGTTCTTC. The receptor chain draws on TRBV10-2 and TRBJ2-1; the D gene is perhaps TRBD2, on 5 matching bases. Counted from cysteine to phenylalanine, this CDR3 has 15 amino acids. Kept here is only the CDR3 DNA, which spans 45 bases and is read in frame from base 1. V is shortened by 7 bases, J by 6 bases, and the region joining them spans 19 bases. Looking up the germline V gene yields CDR1 WSHSY and CDR2 SAAADI.